The 5 T cell receptor beta chains below all came from one sample that was sequenced in a study of post-analysis software for immune sequencing data. Study results and caveats: The study found TRBV5-6, TRBV5-1 and TRBV20-1 among roughly 5 TRBV segments more frequent in patients than controls.

Unique-molecular-identifier-tagged TCR beta cDNA libraries were used. TCRdb processed the PCR reads anew with MiXCR; each CDR3 protein has one entry. The table records about 460,000 distinct CDR3 sequences, roughly 45% of them present only once. What these receptors recognize is not known. The source material was blood. Receptor source: a girl between 10 and 17 years old with multiple sclerosis.

The chain is built from TRBV20-1 and TRBJ2-1, with 8 bases fitting TRBD2. CDR3 length: 14 residues. V trimming: 6 bases; J trimming: 4 bases; junction bases outside the gene matches: 8. Germline values: CDR1 DFQATT, CDR2 SNEGSKA (reference sequence). CDR3 in amino acids: CSATGLVGYNEQFF. CDR3 coding DNA: TGCAGTGCCACGGGACTAGTGGGATACAATGAGCAGTTCTTC.

The chain joins TRBV5-1 to TRBJ2-5; 11 bases agree with TRBD2. V was pared by 6 bases and J by 1 base, with 5 bases of the junction left unmatched. Germline values: CDR1 SGHRS, CDR2 YFSETQ. The CDR3 totals 15 residues. The DNA for the CDR3 is TGCGCCAGCAAAGGGACTAGCGGCTTCCAAGAGACCCAGTACTTC. Its translation: CASKGTSGFQETQYF.

Only one count was recorded for this clonotype. The chain couples TRBV5-1 to TRBJ1-6; TRBD1 is a possible D gene (6 bases). From germline, CDR1 is SGHRS and CDR2 YFSETQ. With 0 bases removed from V and 7 bases from J, the gap between germline ends came to 14 bases. CDR3 size: 16 residues. The CDR3 loop reads CASSLESGGRNSPLHF. The CDR3 region has the DNA TGCGCCAGCAGCTTGGAGTCCGGGGGCAGGAATTCACCCCTCCACTTT.

The V gene is TRBV10-3, the J gene TRBJ2-5, with unresolved D. This CDR3 region has 15 residues. Germline CDR1 reads ENHRY; CDR2 reads SYGVKD. With 0 bases removed from V and 2 bases from J, the gap between germline ends came to 10 bases. Written as DNA, the CDR3 is TGTGCCATCAGTGAGTCCCCGGGCCGACAAGAGACCCAGTACTTC. It is translated as CAISESPGRQETQYF.

The CDR3 DNA sequence: TGTGCCAGCAGCTCCCTGGGAGAAGCGGGAGTTAGGGAGCAGTACTTC. Its protein product is CASSSLGEAGVREQYF. The rearrangement uses TRBV7-6 and TRBJ2-7, with 8 bases fitting TRBD2. V was pared by 4 bases and J by 7 bases, with 15 bases of the junction left unmatched. The CDR3 has 16 amino acids. The V gene's germline CDR1 is SGHVS and CDR2 FNYEAQ. The full variable domain, rest sourced from reference TRBV7-6 and TRBJ2-7, is GAGVSQSPRYKVTKRGQDVALRCDPISGHVSLYWYRQALGQGPEFLTYFNYEAQQDKSGLPNDRFSAERPEGSISTLTIQRTEQRDSAMYRCASSSLGEAGVREQYFGPGTRLTVT.